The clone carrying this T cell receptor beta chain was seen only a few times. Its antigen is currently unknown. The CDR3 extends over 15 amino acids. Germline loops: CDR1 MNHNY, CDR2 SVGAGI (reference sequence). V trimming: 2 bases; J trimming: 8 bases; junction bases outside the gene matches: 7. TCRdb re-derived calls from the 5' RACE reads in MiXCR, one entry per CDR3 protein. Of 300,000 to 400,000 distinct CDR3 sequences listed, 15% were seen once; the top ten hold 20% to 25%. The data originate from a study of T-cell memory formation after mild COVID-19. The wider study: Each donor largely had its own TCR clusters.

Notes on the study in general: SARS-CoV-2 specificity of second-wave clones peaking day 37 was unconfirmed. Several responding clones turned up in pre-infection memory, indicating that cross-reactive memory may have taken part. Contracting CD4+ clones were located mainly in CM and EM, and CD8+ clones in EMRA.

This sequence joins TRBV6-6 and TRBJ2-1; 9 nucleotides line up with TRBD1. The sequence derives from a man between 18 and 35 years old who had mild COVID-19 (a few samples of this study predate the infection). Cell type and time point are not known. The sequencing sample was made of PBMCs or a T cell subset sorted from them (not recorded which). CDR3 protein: CASSYKTGGPHEQFF. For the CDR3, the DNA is TGTGCCAGCAGTTACAAAACAGGGGGCCCCCATGAGCAGTTCTTC.